What follows is one T cell receptor (beta chain) and its context. This clone's antigen is unknown. Relative to the germline gene, one junction end is altered; a read error may explain this. These data are taken from a study of read filtering for tumor transcriptome and immune sequencing (TCRdb year 2020). In the study overall: The cohort consisted of roughly 16 male and around 15 female patients, with a mean age of 65.9 years and an age range of about 45 to 90. By revised international staging, fewer than ten patients were R-ISS I, fewer than 20 were R-ISS II and about 7 were R-ISS III. After DNase treatment, whole-transcriptome libraries were prepared using the TruSeq RNA Access Library Prep Kit. Per sample, about 4 to 11 million TCR-region mapped reads were obtained with IR-seq, compared with only roughly 85 to 1273 with RNA-seq. Using the same bone marrow samples, the study compared TCR repertoires obtained by targeted immune repertoire sequencing with those obtained by bulk whole-transcriptome sequencing. One of the main goals was to work out a read-filtering strategy for immune repertoire data, in particular whether clonotypes backed by only a single read should be removed.

General findings and caveats noted by the study authors: Removing single-read clonotypes increased the correlation between IR-seq and RNA-seq shared clonotype proportions. The sorted CD138-negative fraction was composed of a mixed bone marrow immune population rather than of purified T cells. Single-read clonotypes made up 80% to 85% of clonotypes but 3.5% to 4.5% of total reads in IR-seq, and just under 75% of clonotypes and approximately 48% of reads in RNA-seq. IR-seq captured clonotypes at much higher depth and more reliably than RNA-seq, and smaller IR-seq throughput sufficed to identify most shared clonotypes.

Bone marrow was sampled from every patient at the time of active disease. Ficoll-Hypaque density gradient centrifugation was used to isolate bone marrow mononuclear cells. To remove myeloma plasma cells, the cells were labeled with CD138 magnetic microbeads on a MACS separator, and CD138-negative cells were then collected by negative selection. The purity of the isolated cells was checked by flow cytometry with CD138 antibodies on an Attune NxT. Total RNA was extracted using TRIzol reagent and was quantified on a NanoDrop spectrophotometer. Paired RNA-seq and IR-seq were performed on the CD138-negative bone marrow sample of each patient. The CDR3 starts with the cysteine, ends with the phenylalanine, and has 15 residues. The retained sequence is limited to the CDR3, 45 bases, with the frame set at the first base. CDR1 and CDR2 are read off the germline V gene (reference sequence) as DFQATT and SNEGSKA.

TCR libraries were constructed from 300 to 400 ng RNA using the Immunoverse kit, and molecular barcoded adaptors covering alpha/delta and beta/gamma chains were employed. TCR library preparation was performed with the same RNA that was used for transcriptome sequencing. Sequencing of TCR libraries was carried out on an Illumina HiSeq 4000 with 2 x 150 cycles. Per the original workflow: Using MiXCR, which included quality filtering and error correction, TCR reads were aligned to human V, D, J and C references and then assembled into CDR3 clonotypes. The tcR package in R was used for analysis of clonotype counts and gene usage diversity. For inspection of raw mapping reads, RNA-seq reads were mapped by STAR aligner version 2.5.3a onto GRCh37 of the human genome. To test how sequencing depth affected the clonotypes detected, IR-seq fastq files were randomly downsampled with Seqtk 1.3. TCRdb trimmed the raw reads at Q25, called clones with MiXCR and kept productive beta chains. Records with the same CDR3 protein are collapsed into one entry carrying the most frequent genes and DNA. In this record, the V and J calls reflect TCRdb's handling and not the investigators' own analysis. In all, the sample holds roughly 41,000 distinct CDR3 sequences, and approximately 13% of those were seen once. Around 36% of the sample belongs to the ten largest clones.

The sequenced material came from a population of CD138-negative cells sorted from bone marrow. Reading the label with the study, this specimen's cell subset or site is: bone marrow mononuclear cells depleted of CD138+ plasma/myeloma cells by negative magnetic selection. Recombination linked TRBV20-1 to TRBJ2-1; TRBD2 matches 7 bases in the middle. The receptor was isolated from a donor aged 40 or over with multiple myeloma. The DNA sequence reads TGCAGTGCCAGAGTTTCGGGACTATCCTACAATGAGCAGTTCTTC. Its protein reads: CSARVSGLSYNEQFF.